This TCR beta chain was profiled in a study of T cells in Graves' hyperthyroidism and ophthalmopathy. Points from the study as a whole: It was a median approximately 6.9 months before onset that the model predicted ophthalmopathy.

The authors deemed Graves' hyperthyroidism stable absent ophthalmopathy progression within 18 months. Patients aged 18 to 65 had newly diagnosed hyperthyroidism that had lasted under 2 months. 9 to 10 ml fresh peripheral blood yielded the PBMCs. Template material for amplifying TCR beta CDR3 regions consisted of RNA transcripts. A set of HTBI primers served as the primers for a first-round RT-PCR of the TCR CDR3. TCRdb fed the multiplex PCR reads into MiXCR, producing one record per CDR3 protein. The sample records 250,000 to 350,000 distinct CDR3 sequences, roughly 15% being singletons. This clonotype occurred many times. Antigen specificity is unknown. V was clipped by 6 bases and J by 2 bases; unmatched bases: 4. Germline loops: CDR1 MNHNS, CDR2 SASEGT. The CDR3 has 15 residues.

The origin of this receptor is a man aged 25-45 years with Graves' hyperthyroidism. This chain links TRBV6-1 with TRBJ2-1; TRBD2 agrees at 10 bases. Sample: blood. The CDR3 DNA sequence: TGTGCCAGCAGACGAGCGGGGGGGCCCTACAATGAGCAGTTCTTC. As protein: CASRRAGGPYNEQFF.